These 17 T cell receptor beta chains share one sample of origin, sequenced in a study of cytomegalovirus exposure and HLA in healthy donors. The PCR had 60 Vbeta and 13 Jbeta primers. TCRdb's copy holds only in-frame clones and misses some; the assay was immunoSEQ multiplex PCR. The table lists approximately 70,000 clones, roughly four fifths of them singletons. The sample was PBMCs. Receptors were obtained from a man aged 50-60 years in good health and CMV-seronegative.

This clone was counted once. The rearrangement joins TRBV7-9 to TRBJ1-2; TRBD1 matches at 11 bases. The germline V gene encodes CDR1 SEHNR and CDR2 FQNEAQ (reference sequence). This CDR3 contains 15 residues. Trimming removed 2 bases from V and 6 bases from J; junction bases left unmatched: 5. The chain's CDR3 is CASSLSGTGGNGYTF. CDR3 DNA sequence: TGTGCCAGCAGCTTATCCGGGACAGGGGGTAATGGCTACACCTTC.

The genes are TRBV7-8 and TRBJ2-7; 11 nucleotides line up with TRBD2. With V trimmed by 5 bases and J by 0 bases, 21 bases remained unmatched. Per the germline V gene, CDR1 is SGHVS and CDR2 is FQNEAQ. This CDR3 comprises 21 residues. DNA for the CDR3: TGTGCCAGCAGCCCGAGGGGGGATCTGGGACTAGCGGTACATGACTCCTACGAGCAGTACTTC. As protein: CASSPRGDLGLAVHDSYEQYF.

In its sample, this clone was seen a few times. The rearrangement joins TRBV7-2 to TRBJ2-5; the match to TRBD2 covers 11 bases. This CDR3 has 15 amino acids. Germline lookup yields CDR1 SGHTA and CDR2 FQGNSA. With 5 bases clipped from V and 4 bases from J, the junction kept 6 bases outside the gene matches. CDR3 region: CASSEIGLAGETQYF. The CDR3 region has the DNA TGTGCCAGCAGCGAAATCGGACTAGCGGGAGAGACCCAGTACTTC.

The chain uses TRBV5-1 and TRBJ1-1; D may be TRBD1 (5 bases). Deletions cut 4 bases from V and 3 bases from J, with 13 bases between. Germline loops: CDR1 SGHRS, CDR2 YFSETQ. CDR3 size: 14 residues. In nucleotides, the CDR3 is TGCGCCAGCAGCCGAGGTCAGGGATACACTGAAGCTTTCTTT. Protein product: CASSRGQGYTEAFF.

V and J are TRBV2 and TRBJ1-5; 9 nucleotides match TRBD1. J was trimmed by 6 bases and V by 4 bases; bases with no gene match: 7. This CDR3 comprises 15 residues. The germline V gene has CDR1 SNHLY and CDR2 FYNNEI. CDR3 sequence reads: CASSGAGTGTQPQHF. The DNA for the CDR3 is TGTGCCAGCAGTGGGGCCGGGACAGGGACTCAGCCCCAGCATTTT.

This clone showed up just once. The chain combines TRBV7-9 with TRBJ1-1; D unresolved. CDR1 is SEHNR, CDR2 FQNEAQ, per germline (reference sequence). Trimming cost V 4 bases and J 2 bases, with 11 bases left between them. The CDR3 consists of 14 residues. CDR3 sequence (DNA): TGTGCCAGCAGCTCCGACACACAAAACACTGAAGCTTTCTTT. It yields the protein CASSSDTQNTEAFF. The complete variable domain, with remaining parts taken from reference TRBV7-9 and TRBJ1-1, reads DTGVSQNPRHKITKRGQNVTFRCDPISEHNRLYWYRQTLGQGPEFLTYFQNEAQLEKSRLLSDRFSAERPKGSFSTLEIQRTEQGDSAMYLCASSSDTQNTEAFFGQGTRLTVV.

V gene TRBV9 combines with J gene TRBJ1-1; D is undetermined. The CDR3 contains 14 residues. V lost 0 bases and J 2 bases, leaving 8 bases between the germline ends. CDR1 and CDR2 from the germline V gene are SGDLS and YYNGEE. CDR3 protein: CASSVATGNTEAFF. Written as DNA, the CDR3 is TGTGCCAGCAGCGTAGCAACGGGAAACACTGAAGCTTTCTTT.

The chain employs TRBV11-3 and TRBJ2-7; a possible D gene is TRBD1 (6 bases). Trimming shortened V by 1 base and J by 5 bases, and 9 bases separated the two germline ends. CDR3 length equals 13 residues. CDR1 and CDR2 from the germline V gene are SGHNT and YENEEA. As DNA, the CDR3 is TGTGCCAGCAGCTTAGTGTCAGGGGACGAGCAGTACTTC. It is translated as CASSLVSGDEQYF.

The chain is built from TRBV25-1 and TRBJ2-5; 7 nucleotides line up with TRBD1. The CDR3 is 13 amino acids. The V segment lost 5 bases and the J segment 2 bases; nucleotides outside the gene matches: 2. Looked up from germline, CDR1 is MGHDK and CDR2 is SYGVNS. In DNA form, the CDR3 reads TGTGCCAGCAGTTCGGGACAGCAAGAGACCCAGTACTTC. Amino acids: CASSSGQQETQYF.

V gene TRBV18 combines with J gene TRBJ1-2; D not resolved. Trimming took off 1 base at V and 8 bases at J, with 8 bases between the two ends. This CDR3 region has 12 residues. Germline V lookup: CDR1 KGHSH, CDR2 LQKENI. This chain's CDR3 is CASSPLTEGYTF. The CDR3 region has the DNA TGTGCCAGCTCACCACTTACTGAGGGCTACACCTTC. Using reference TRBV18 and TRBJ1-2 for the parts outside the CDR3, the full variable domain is NAGVMQNPRHLVRRRGQEARLRCSPMKGHSHVYWYRQLPEEGLKFMVYLQKENIIDESGMPKERFSAEFPKEGPSILRIQQVVRGDSAAYFCASSPLTEGYTFGSGTRLTVV.

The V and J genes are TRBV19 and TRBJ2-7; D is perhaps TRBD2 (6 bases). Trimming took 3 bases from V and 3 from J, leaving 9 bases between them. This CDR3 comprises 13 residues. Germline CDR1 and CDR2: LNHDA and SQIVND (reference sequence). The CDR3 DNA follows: TGTGCCAGTAGTATTGGGAGGTACTACGAGCAGTACTTC. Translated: CASSIGRYYEQYF.

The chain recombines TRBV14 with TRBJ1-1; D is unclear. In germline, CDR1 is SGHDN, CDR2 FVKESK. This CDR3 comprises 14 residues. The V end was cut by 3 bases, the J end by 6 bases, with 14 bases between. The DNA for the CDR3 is TGTGCCAGCAGCCACACGGGTAGATTTTCTGAAGCTTTCTTT. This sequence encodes CASSHTGRFSEAFF.

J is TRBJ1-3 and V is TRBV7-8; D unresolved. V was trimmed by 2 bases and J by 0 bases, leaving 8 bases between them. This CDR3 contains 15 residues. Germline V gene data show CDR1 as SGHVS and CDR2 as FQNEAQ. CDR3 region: CASSLNTVSGNTIYF. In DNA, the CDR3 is TGTGCCAGCAGCTTAAATACAGTCTCTGGAAACACCATATATTTT.

DNA of the CDR3: TGTGCCAGCAGCAATCTTGCAGGTGTCGGGGAGCTGTTTTTT. Translated: CASSNLAGVGELFF. The rearrangement links TRBV11-2 to TRBJ2-2, with D unresolved. Germline V CDR1 and CDR2: SGHAT, FQNNGV. The CDR3 has 14 amino acids. Deletions cut 5 bases from V and 7 bases from J, with 14 bases between.

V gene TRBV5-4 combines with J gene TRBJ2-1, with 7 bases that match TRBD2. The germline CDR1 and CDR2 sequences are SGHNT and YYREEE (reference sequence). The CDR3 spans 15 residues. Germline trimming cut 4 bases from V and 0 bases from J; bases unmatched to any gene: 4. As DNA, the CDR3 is TGTGCCAGCAGCAGGTCTAGCGGCTCCTACAATGAGCAGTTCTTC. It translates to CASSRSSGSYNEQFF. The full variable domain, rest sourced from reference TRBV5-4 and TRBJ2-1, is ETGVTQSPTHLIKTRGQQVTLRCSSQSGHNTVSWYQQALGQGPQFIFQYYREEENGRGNFPPRFSGLQFPNYSSELNVNALELDDSALYLCASSRSSGSYNEQFFGPGTRLTVL.

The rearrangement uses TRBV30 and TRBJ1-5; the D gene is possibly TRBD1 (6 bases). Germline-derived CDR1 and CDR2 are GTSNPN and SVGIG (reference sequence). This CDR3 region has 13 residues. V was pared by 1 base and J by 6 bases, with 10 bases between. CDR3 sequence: CAWSAQGIQPQHF. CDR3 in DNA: TGTGCCTGGAGTGCACAGGGAATTCAGCCCCAGCATTTT. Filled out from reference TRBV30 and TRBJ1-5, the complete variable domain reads SQTIHQWPATLVQPVGSPLSLECTVEGTSNPNLYWYRQAAGRGLQLLFYSVGIGQISSEVPQNLSASRPQDRQFILSSKKLLLSDSGFYLCAWSAQGIQPQHFGDGTRLSIL.

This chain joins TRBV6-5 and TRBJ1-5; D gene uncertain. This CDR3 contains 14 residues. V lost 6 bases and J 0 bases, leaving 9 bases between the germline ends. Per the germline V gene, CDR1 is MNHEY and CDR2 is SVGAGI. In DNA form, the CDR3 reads TGTGCCAGCAGCCTATCCCTTAGCAATCAGCCCCAGCATTTT. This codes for CASSLSLSNQPQHF.